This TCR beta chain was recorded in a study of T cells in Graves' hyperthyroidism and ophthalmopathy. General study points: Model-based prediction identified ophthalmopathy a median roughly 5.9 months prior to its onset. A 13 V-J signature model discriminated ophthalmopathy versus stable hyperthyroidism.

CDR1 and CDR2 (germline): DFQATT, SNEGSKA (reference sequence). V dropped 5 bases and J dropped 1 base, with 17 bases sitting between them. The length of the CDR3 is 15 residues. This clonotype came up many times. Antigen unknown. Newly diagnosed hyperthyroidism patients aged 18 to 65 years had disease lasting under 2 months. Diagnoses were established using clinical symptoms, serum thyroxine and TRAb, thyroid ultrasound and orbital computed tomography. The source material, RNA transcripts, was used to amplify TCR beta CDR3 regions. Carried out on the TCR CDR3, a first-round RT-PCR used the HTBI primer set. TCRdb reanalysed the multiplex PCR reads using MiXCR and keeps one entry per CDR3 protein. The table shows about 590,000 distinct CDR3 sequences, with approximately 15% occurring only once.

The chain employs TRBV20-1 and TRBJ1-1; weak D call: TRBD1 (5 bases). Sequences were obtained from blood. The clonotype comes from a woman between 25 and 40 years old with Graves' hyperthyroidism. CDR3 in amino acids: CSARDSRGANTEAFF. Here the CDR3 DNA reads TGCAGTGCTCGGGACTCCCGGGGAGCGAACACTGAAGCTTTCTTT.